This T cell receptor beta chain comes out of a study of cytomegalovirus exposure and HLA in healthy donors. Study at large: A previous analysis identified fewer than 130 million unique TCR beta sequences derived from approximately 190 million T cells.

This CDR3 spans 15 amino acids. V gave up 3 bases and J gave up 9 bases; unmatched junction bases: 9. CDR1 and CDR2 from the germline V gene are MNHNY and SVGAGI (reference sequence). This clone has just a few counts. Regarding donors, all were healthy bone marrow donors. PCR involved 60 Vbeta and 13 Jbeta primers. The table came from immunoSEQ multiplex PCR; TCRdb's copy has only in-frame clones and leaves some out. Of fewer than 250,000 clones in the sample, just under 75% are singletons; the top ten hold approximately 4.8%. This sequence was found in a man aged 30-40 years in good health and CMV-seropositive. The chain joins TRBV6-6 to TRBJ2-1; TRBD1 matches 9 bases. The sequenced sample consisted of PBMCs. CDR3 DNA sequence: TGTGCCAGCAGTTATGGGGGGACAGGGAGCGGTGAGCAGTTCTTC. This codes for CASSYGGTGSGEQFF.